This TCR beta chain was identified during a study of CD8 T cells in Susac syndrome. Findings and limits, study-wide: It was acknowledged in the study that its TCR sequencing and HLA analysis involved a relatively small number of individuals.

The ends lost 3 bases at V and 5 bases at J; junction bases unmatched: 8. This CDR3 region has 15 residues. Germline values: CDR1 KGHSH, CDR2 LQKENI. RNA amounts of about 0.5 to 1 ug underwent reverse transcription with random hexamers. TCRdb processed the immunoSEQ multiplex PCR reads anew with MiXCR; each CDR3 protein has one entry. The sample consists of roughly 110,000 distinct CDR3 sequences, about 93% of them appearing once. Comment on this clonotype: What it binds is not known.

The chain recombines TRBV18 with TRBJ2-5; 8 bases agree with TRBD2. What was sequenced was CD4+ T cells from PBMCs. The TCR originated in a human donor in good health. The CDR3: CASSPERGGLETQYF. The CDR3 nucleotides read TGTGCCAGCTCACCGGAACGGGGGGGCCTCGAGACCCAGTACTTC. The variable domain in full, completed from reference TRBV18 and TRBJ2-5, reads NAGVMQNPRHLVRRRGQEARLRCSPMKGHSHVYWYRQLPEEGLKFMVYLQKENIIDESGMPKERFSAEFPKEGPSILRIQQVVRGDSAAYFCASSPERGGLETQYFGPGTRLLVL.